Presented here are 8 T cell receptor beta chains from one specimen sequenced in a study of T cell repertoires in cytomegalovirus infection (dated by TCRdb to about 2019). Instrument on record: Illumina HiSeq 1500. The raw public reads went through TCRdb reprocessing: fastp at Q25, MiXCR clone calling, in-frame beta chains kept. Rows are unified per CDR3 protein, each entry keeping the most common DNA and genes. The table for this sample lists almost 300,000 distinct CDR3 sequences; 9.6% of them were counted only once. The ten largest make up around 2.4% of the sample. The sequencing sample was made of PBMCs. The receptor source for this set is a human donor in good health (CMV status not recorded). Some clones in this sample may be carry-over from other donors' samples.

This clonotype has more than one count but fewer than ten. The chain employs TRBV25-1 and TRBJ1-1, with D hard to call. The germline V gene has CDR1 MGHDK and CDR2 SYGVNS. This CDR3 is built from 13 residues. The V end was cut by 3 bases, the J end by 4 bases, with 9 bases between. CDR3 sequence: CASSESTVTEAFF. CDR3 nucleotides: TGTGCCAGCAGTGAGTCTACGGTCACTGAAGCTTTCTTT. Supplemented by reference TRBV25-1 and TRBJ1-1, the full variable domain reads EADIYQTPRYLVIGTGKKITLECSQTMGHDKMYWYQQDPGMELHLIHYSYGVNSTEKGDLSSESTVSRIRTEHFPLTLESARPSHTSQYLCASSESTVTEAFFGQGTRLTVV.

This clonotype was recorded many times. The rearrangement uses TRBV7-9 and TRBJ2-7, with D unclear. V shed 5 bases and J shed 2 bases, with 7 bases lying between them. The CDR3 sequence is 12 residues long. Germline V CDR1 and CDR2: SEHNR, FQNEAQ (reference sequence). The CDR3 DNA reads TGTGCCAGCAGCCCAACACCCTACGAGCAGTACTTC. Residues: CASSPTPYEQYF.

The chain joins TRBV20-1 to TRBJ2-3; D may match TRBD1 or TRBD2 (6 bases each). The CDR3 length is 13 residues. V shed 6 bases and J shed 6 bases, with 16 bases lying between them. The germline V gene has CDR1 DFQATT and CDR2 SNEGSKA (reference sequence). The CDR3 region has the DNA TGCAGTGCCCCACTGGGGGGCGCGGATACGCAGTATTTT. Translation: CSAPLGGADTQYF.

This clonotype was seen ten or more times. The rearrangement joins TRBV7-9 to TRBJ2-5; 7 nucleotides agree with TRBD2. Germline V gives CDR1 SEHNR, CDR2 FQNEAQ (reference sequence). Trimming at V came to 7 bases and at J to 4 bases, leaving 6 bases not matched to a gene. The CDR3 runs 13 residues. The CDR3 DNA reads as TGTGCCAGCAACCGGGGGGAGGCAGAGACCCAGTACTTC. Its translation is CASNRGEAETQYF.

This clonotype showed up many times. The chain has TRBV4-3 and TRBJ1-2; the match to TRBD1 covers 9 bases. The CDR3 consists of 20 residues. The trim removed 6 bases at V and 4 bases at J, leaving 24 bases unmatched. Germline CDR1 and CDR2: LGHNA and YSLEER. This chain's CDR3 is CASRQDRGPSLQYTTYGYTF. CDR3 DNA: TGCGCCAGCAGACAGGACAGGGGCCCGTCGCTTCAATATACGACCTATGGCTACACCTTC.

This clonotype showed up many times. The V and J genes are TRBV20-1 and TRBJ2-2; weak D call: TRBD1 (5 bases). Trimming took 5 bases from V and 4 from J, leaving 14 bases between them. Germline V gene lookup returns CDR1 DFQATT and CDR2 SNEGSKA (reference sequence). CDR3 length equals 14 residues. CDR3 nucleotides: TGCAGTGCTCCCAGGGTTAGGAGCACCGGGGAGCTGTTTTTT. Its translation is CSAPRVRSTGELFF.

This clonotype has a count of ten or more. The genes are TRBV10-3 and TRBJ1-5, with D hard to call. This CDR3 is built from 14 residues. Per germline, CDR1 ENHRY and CDR2 SYGVKD. Trimming left V 10 bases short and J 4 bases short, with 17 bases between. CDR3 amino acids: CATLTPGGNQPQHF. CDR3 nucleotides: TGTGCCACCCTGACTCCCGGAGGAAATCAGCCCCAGCATTTT.

The sample holds a few counts of this clonotype. V usage is TRBV14 and J usage is TRBJ2-7; possible D gene TRBD2, 5 bases. The CDR3 contains 14 residues. V lost 4 bases and J lost 3, with 13 bases in between. The germline gives CDR1 SGHDN, CDR2 FVKESK. The CDR3 protein is CASSPTSGHYEQYV. DNA for the CDR3: TGTGCCAGCAGCCCAACGAGCGGCCACTACGAGCAGTACGTC.